The clone carrying this T cell receptor beta chain turned up a few times. This sample was taken from a study of OX40 agonist ivuxolimab in advanced cancers. Study overall: Subjects had a mean age of about 65 years, with a range of roughly 20 to 80; around 84% were male. Checkpoint inhibitors had been given previously to 35% to 50% of patients. Partial responses were achieved by three patients, one with hepatocellular carcinoma and two with cutaneous melanoma.

TCRdb's copy holds only in-frame clones and misses some; the assay was immunoSEQ multiplex PCR. The repertoire has about 38,000 clones, around 83% of them found once; the top ten carry over 7.5%. The CDR3 length is 15 residues. The germline gives CDR1 SNHLY, CDR2 FYNNEI. V lost 6 bases and J lost 4, with 16 bases in between. The chain employs TRBV2 and TRBJ2-1; maybe TRBD2 (5 bases). The material sequenced was CD4+ or CD8+ T cells sorted from blood, taken in a trial of the OX40 agonist ivuxolimab. The clonotype was recovered from an adult with an advanced solid tumor such as melanoma, head and neck, liver or kidney cancer. This chain's CDR3 is CASSPFGSFYNEQFF. CDR3 nucleotide sequence: TGTGCCAGCAGCCCATTTGGGAGTTTTTACAATGAGCAGTTCTTC.